These 2 T cell receptor beta chains share one sample of origin, sequenced in a study of patients and donors after allogeneic stem cell transplantation. TCRdb re-called the RT-PCR reads with MiXCR, one entry per CDR3 protein. The sample has about 150,000 distinct CDR3 sequences, 30% to 45% seen once; the top ten hold 50%. Material: blood, either unsorted or a sorted T cell fraction (not recorded which). The receptor source for this set is a human donor who was either an allogeneic HSCT recipient or a stem cell or donor lymphocyte infusion donor (not recorded which). It is not recorded whose cells these are; they may come from a transplant donor.

The table lists this clonotype with a few counts. The CDR3 coding sequence is TGTGCCAGCAGTTACTCTATAGGGACGGGGGATAATCAGCCCCAGCATTTT. Translation: CASSYSIGTGDNQPQHF. This rearrangement joins TRBV6-6 to TRBJ1-5, with D perhaps matching TRBD1 (5 bases). The CDR3 has 17 residues. Between the trimmed V and J ends, which lost 0 bases and 4 bases, there was a span of 16 bases. From germline, CDR1 is MNHNY and CDR2 SVGAGI (reference sequence).

This clonotype was detected a few times. The rearrangement uses TRBV6-5 and TRBJ1-2; D is uncertain. CDR1 is MNHEY, CDR2 SVGAGI, per germline. The CDR3 covers 13 residues. V was cut by 2 bases and J by 3 bases, with 7 bases left in between. CDR3 bases: TGTGCCAGCAGTTACCTACCGGACTATGGCTACACCTTC. This sequence encodes CASSYLPDYGYTF.